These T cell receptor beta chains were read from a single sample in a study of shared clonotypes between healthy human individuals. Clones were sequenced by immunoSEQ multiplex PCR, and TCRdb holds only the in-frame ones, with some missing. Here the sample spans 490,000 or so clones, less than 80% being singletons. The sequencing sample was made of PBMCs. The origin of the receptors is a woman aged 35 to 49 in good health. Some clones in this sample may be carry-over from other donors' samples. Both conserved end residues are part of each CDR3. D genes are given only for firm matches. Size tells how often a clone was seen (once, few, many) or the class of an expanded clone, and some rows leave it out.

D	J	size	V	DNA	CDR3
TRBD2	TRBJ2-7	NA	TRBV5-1	TGCGCCAGCAGCTTGGGACTAGCGGCCCACGAGCAGTACTTC	CASSLGLAAHEQYF
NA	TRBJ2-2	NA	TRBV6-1	TGTGCCAGCAGTCCTAGCGCCTCCACCGGGGAGCTGTTTTTT	CASSPSASTGELFF
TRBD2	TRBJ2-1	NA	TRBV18	TGTGCCAGCTCACCGCAGCGGGAAGAGCAGTTCTTC	CASSPQREEQFF
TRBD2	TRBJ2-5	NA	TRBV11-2	TGTGCCAGCAGGGGACTAGCGGGAGTTAGAAAGACCCAGTACTTC	CASRGLAGVRKTQYF
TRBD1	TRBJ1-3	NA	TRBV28	TGTGCCAGCAACCTTTGGAGGGGGCCGGACTCTGGAAACACCATATATTTT	CASNLWRGPDSGNTIYF
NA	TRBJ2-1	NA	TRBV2	TGTGCCAGCAGTGAAGTGGGGGGCGCCCAAGAGCAGTTCTTC	CASSEVGGAQEQFF
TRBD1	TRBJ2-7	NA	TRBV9	TGTGCCAGCAGCGCCGGACAGGGCGGATACGAGCAGTACTTC	CASSAGQGGYEQYF
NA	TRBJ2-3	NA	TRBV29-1	TGCAGCGTTGAGCCAGGGAAGAGCGCAGATACGCAGTATTTT	CSVEPGKSADTQYF
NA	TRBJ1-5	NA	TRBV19	TGTGCCAGTAATCGCGGCAGGGAACAGCCCCAGCATTTT	CASNRGREQPQHF
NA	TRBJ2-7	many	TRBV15	TGTGCCACCAGCAGAGACAACGCCGACGAGCAGTACTTC	CATSRDNADEQYF
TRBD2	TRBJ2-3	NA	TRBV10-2	TGCGCCAGCAGAGACTGGTTAGCGGGAAGTCTCTCAGATACGCAGTATTTT	CASRDWLAGSLSDTQYF
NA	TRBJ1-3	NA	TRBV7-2	TGTGCCAGCAGCCGAACTGTAAGCTCTGGAAACACCATATATTTT	CASSRTVSSGNTIYF
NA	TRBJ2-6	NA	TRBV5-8	TGTGCCAGCAGCTTGTTTGCCGCCAGGGCCGGGGCCAACGTCCTGACTTTC	CASSLFAARAGANVLTF
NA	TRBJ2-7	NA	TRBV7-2	TGTGCCAGCACCTGGACTCAGAGCTCCTACGAGCAGTACTTC	CASTWTQSSYEQYF
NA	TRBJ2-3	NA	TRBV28	TGTGCCAGCAGTTTAGGCGGGGGCACAGATACGCAGTATTTT	CASSLGGGTDTQYF
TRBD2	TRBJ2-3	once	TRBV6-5	TGTGCCAGCAGTTACTATGGACTAGCGGGAGATACGCAGTATTTT	CASSYYGLAGDTQYF
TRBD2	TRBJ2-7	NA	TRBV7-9	TGTGCCAGCAGCTTAACCGGGACTAGTGACGAGCAGTACTTC	CASSLTGTSDEQYF
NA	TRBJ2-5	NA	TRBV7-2	TGTGCCAGCAGCTTAGATAGCGGACAAGAGACCCAGTACTTC	CASSLDSGQETQYF
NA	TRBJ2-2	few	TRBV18	TGTGCCAGCTCACCCCTCGGTGGTAGCGAGACCGGGGAGCTGTTTTTT	CASSPLGGSETGELFF
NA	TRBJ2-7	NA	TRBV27	TGTGCCAGCAGTTGGGGCGTCGGCCGCTACGAGCAGTACTTC	CASSWGVGRYEQYF
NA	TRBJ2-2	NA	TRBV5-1	TGCGCCAGCAGCTTGGCCTATGTTGTCACCGGGGAGCTGTTTTTT	CASSLAYVVTGELFF
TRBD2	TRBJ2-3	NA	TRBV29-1	TGCAGCGTTGAGACTAGCGGGAGCACAGATACGCAGTATTTT	CSVETSGSTDTQYF
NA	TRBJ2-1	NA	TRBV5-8	TGTGCCAGCAGTAAGAGGTCGACGGCCTCCTACAATGAGCAGTTCTTC	CASSKRSTASYNEQFF
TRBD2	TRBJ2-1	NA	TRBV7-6	TGTGCCAGCAGCTTAACGGCGATAGGCGGGAGAACAGATAATGAGCAGTTCTTC	CASSLTAIGGRTDNEQFF
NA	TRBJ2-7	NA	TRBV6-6	TGTGCCAGCAGCCGGGACCTCCGGGGGTTCGAGCAGTACTTC	CASSRDLRGFEQYF
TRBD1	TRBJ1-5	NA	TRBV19	TGTGCCAGTAGGGGGGGACAGGGGTTTTATAGCAATCAGCCCCAGCATTTT	CASRGGQGFYSNQPQHF
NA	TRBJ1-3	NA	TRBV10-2	TGCGCCAGCAGCCAGTCCTTCTCTGGAAACACCATATATTTT	CASSQSFSGNTIYF
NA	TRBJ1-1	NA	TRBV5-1	TGCGCCAGCAGCTTGGCCATGTCTCGGGGGGCAGGGACTACATTT	CASSLAMSRGAGTTF
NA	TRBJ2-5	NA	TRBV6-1	TGTGCCAGCAGCCTCGACAGACAAGAGACCCAGTACTTC	CASSLDRQETQYF
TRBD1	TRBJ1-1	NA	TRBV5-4	TGTGCCAGCAGCTCACGGACAGGGCGAGTGAACACTGAAGCTTTCTTT	CASSSRTGRVNTEAFF
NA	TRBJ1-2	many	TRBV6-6	TGTGCCAGCAGTTACCCGGACCGGGGCTACACCTTC	CASSYPDRGYTF
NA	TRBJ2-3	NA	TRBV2	TGTGCCAGCAGCCGCCGACAGGTAACAGATACGCAGTATTTT	CASSRRQVTDTQYF
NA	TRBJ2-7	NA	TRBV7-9	TGTGCCAGCAGCTTAGCTGGGAGTGCGCAGTACTTC	CASSLAGSAQYF
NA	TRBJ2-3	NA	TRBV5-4	TGTGCCAGCAGCCGAGGAGCAGGGCTCACAGATACGCAGTATTTT	CASSRGAGLTDTQYF
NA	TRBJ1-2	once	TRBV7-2	TGTGCCAGCAGCCGCCCCGGGACCCGGGCCGGCTACACCTTC	CASSRPGTRAGYTF
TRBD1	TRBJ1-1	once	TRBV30	TGTGCCTGGAGGACCCAGGGGGGAACTGAAGCTTTCTTT	CAWRTQGGTEAFF
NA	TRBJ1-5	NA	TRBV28	TGTGCCAGCAGCACCCCCGGGAACCAGCATTTT	CASSTPGNQHF
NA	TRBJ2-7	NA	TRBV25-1	TGTGCCAGCAGTCCACGGACGGGCGGCCCCCACGAGCAGTACTTC	CASSPRTGGPHEQYF
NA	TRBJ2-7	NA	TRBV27	TGTGCCAGCAGGCCTTTGACTAACTCCTACGAGCAGTACTTC	CASRPLTNSYEQYF
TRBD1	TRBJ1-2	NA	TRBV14	TGTGCCAGCAGCCAAGGGACAGGGGCGAACTATGGCTACACCTTC	CASSQGTGANYGYTF
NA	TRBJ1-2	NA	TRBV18	TGTGCCAGCTCACTTGGACCTCTTGATTACACCTTC	CASSLGPLDYTF
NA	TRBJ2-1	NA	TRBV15	TGTGCCACCAGCAGACCTACGATTCATCATGAGCAGTTCTTC	CATSRPTIHHEQFF
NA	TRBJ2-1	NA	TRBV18	TGTGCCAGCTCACCCCCCTACTCGGGTAGCGGTGGGCCCTACAATGAGCAGTTCTTC	CASSPPYSGSGGPYNEQFF
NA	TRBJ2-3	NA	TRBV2	TGTGCCAGCAGTCCTCACACGGGCACAGATACGCAGTATTTT	CASSPHTGTDTQYF
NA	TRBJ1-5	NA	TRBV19	TGTGCCAGTAGACCAGGGACAAACCTAAGGAGCAATCAGCCCCAGCATTTT	CASRPGTNLRSNQPQHF
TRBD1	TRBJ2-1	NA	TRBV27	TGTGCCAGCAGTAAGGGACAGGGTTCCTACAATGAGCAGTTCTTC	CASSKGQGSYNEQFF
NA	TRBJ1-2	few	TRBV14	TGTGCCAGCAGCCAAGGAATAGGGGTAAACTATGGCTACACCTTC	CASSQGIGVNYGYTF
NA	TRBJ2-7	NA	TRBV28	TGTGCCAGCAGTTTCCCGGTGTACTCCTACGAGCAGTACTTC	CASSFPVYSYEQYF
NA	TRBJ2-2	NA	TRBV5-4	TGTGCCAGCAGCTCATATAGGACCGGGGAGCTGTTTTTT	CASSSYRTGELFF
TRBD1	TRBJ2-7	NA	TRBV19	TGTGCCAGTAGTCAACCCGGGACAGGTCGGGGGTACGAGCAGTACTTC	CASSQPGTGRGYEQYF
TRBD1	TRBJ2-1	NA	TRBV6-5	TGTGCCACCCAAGACAGGGTATCCTACAATGAGCAGTTCTTC	CATQDRVSYNEQFF